This TCR beta chain was profiled in a study of blood T cell repertoires in COVID-19. Study context: Sample material is recorded as cDNA or gDNA derived from T cells, B-cell-depleted T cells, or PBMCs.

In germline, CDR1 is SGHAT, CDR2 FQDESV (reference sequence). V dropped 3 bases and J dropped 0 bases, with 12 bases sitting between them. The CDR3 totals 15 residues. Assay: immunoSEQ multiplex PCR; the TCRdb copy retains only in-frame clones and omits some. This table has under 110,000 clones, about 64% appearing once. The sequence was collected from a human donor with acute or convalescent COVID-19. The donor label of this sample is uncertain. The sequenced sample consisted of peripheral blood. The chain couples TRBV11-1 to TRBJ2-7, with D tentatively TRBD1 (5 bases). Written as DNA, the CDR3 is TGTGCCAGCAGCTTGCCCAGGGTGAGCTCCTACGAGCAGTACTTC. It is translated as CASSLPRVSSYEQYF.